Detailed here is one T cell receptor (beta chain). The source of the sample is a study of blood T cell repertoires in COVID-19. Study-wide background: Samples representing acute and convalescent COVID-19 were sourced from the United States, Italy and Spain. PBMCs, B-cell-depleted T cells, or T cells provided the cDNA or gDNA that made up the material.

The CDR3 totals 13 residues. CDR1 is LGHDT, CDR2 YNNKEL, per germline (reference sequence). Trimming pared 6 bases from V and 1 base from J, leaving 10 bases between. Authors' methods: Estimation of nucleated cell counts was performed using reference gene primer amplification. Sequencing used immunoSEQ multiplex PCR; TCRdb keeps in-frame clones, though not all of them. V and J calls plus clone size are reproduced from that table; the DNA served to infer D and trimming. The sample consists of over 120,000 clones, 85% to 90% of them appearing once. The V gene is TRBV3-1 (or the pseudogene TRBV3-2), the J gene TRBJ2-7, with D maybe TRBD1 (6 bases). The receptor's source is a woman between 45 and 60 years old with active or convalescent COVID-19. The specimen sequenced was peripheral blood. The CDR3 sequence is CASRNRVSYEQYF. CDR3 DNA sequence: TGTGCCAGCAGGAACAGGGTGTCCTACGAGCAGTACTTC.